This T cell receptor beta chain was sequenced for a study of cytomegalovirus exposure and HLA in healthy donors. Study-level findings and limits: Later, an analysis found that common viral pathogens appeared to be linked with several of the most significant clusters. Donors belonging to an Asian-associated ancestry cluster reportedly showed fewer N-insertions in productive TCRs than the roughly 670-donor mean, according to what a later analysis found. For most TCR sequences rarity was the rule, although some public TCRs occurred in many donors. Presence/absence analyses took donor sequencing depth as roughly uniform.

Use of 60 Vbeta and 13 Jbeta primers characterized the PCR. Method: immunoSEQ multiplex PCR; TCRdb's copy keeps in-frame clones and lacks some. This sample carries approximately 84,000 clones, just under 80% of them seen once, and the ten largest clones take nearly 2.5%. Regarding this clone: Its antigen is not identified.

Sequencing input: PBMCs. The sequence derives from a male donor in good health and CMV-seropositive.

In DNA form, the CDR3 reads TGTGCCAGCAGTTTCCAGCGGGAGGGCCTTTTAGCCCAGTACTTC. Translating gives CASSFQREGLLAQYF. The V and J genes are TRBV28 and TRBJ2-5, with 10 positions matching TRBD2. The V gene's germline CDR1 is MDHEN and CDR2 SYDVKM. The CDR3 is 15 residues long. The V segment lost 3 bases and the J segment 9 bases; nucleotides outside the gene matches: 10.